These T cell receptor beta chains were read from a single sample in a study of beta chain features in type 1 diabetes. TCRdb's copy holds only in-frame clones and misses some; the assay was immunoSEQ multiplex PCR. The sample lists 600,000 to 700,000 clones, 9.5% to 15% occurring once. The sample comprised naive CD4+ T cells from blood. These receptors came from a young man with type 1 diabetes. Both conserved end residues are part of each CDR3. A D gene is named only where the DNA matches it firmly. Clone size is stated in some rows and not others, as once, few, many or a class when expanded.

d_call: -; j_call: TRBJ2-1; v_call: TRBV4-3; cdr3_length: 13; clone_size: few; cdr3_aa: CASSPYDREGQFF; cdr3_nt: TGCGCCAGCAGCCCCTATGACAGGGAGGGACAGTTCTTC
d_call: -; j_call: TRBJ1-1; v_call: TRBV7-9; cdr3_length: 11; clone_size: -; cdr3_aa: CASSFYTEAFF; cdr3_nt: TGTGCCAGCAGCTTTTACACTGAAGCTTTCTTT
d_call: -; j_call: TRBJ1-1; v_call: TRBV7-9; cdr3_length: 13; clone_size: -; cdr3_aa: CASSLRGDTEAFF; cdr3_nt: TGTGCCAGCAGCTTAAGGGGGGACACTGAAGCTTTCTTT
d_call: -; j_call: TRBJ1-1; v_call: TRBV2; cdr3_length: 14; clone_size: -; cdr3_aa: CASRTGEGSAEAFF; cdr3_nt: TGTGCCAGCAGGACAGGTGAGGGAAGCGCTGAAGCTTTCTTT
d_call: -; j_call: TRBJ2-2; v_call: TRBV5-4; cdr3_length: 15; clone_size: -; cdr3_aa: CASSHPSENGGELFF; cdr3_nt: TGTGCCAGCAGCCATCCCTCCGAGAACGGCGGGGAGCTGTTTTTT
d_call: TRBD1; j_call: TRBJ1-6; v_call: TRBV28; cdr3_length: 15; clone_size: -; cdr3_aa: CASSPTGTGNSPLHF; cdr3_nt: TGTGCCAGCAGTCCCACCGGGACAGGGAATTCACCCCTCCACTTT
d_call: -; j_call: TRBJ1-5; v_call: TRBV29-1; cdr3_length: 13; clone_size: -; cdr3_aa: CSVVVGRNQPQHF; cdr3_nt: TGCAGCGTTGTGGTAGGGCGGAATCAGCCCCAGCATTTT
d_call: -; j_call: TRBJ2-3; v_call: TRBV7-7; cdr3_length: 17; clone_size: -; cdr3_aa: CASSPLGSGGATDTQYF; cdr3_nt: TGTGCTAGCAGCCCCCTCGGGAGTGGCGGGGCCACAGATACGCAGTATTTT
d_call: -; j_call: TRBJ1-1; v_call: TRBV7-9; cdr3_length: 16; clone_size: few; cdr3_aa: CASSPQGSRLGTEAFF; cdr3_nt: TGTGCCAGCAGCCCTCAGGGGTCGCGGTTAGGCACTGAGGCTTTCTTT
d_call: -; j_call: TRBJ1-5; v_call: TRBV6-5; cdr3_length: 14; clone_size: -; cdr3_aa: CASSPDSSNQPQHF; cdr3_nt: TGTGCCAGCAGTCCGGACAGCAGCAATCAGCCCCAGCATTTT
d_call: TRBD1; j_call: TRBJ1-2; v_call: TRBV25-1; cdr3_length: 11; clone_size: few; cdr3_aa: CASSTGYGYTF; cdr3_nt: TGTGCCAGTTCGACAGGGTATGGCTACACCTTC
d_call: -; j_call: TRBJ1-3; v_call: TRBV29-1; cdr3_length: 14; clone_size: few; cdr3_aa: CSVESGASGNTIYF; cdr3_nt: TGCAGCGTTGAATCCGGGGCCTCGGGAAACACCATATATTTT
d_call: -; j_call: TRBJ2-7; v_call: TRBV21-1; cdr3_length: 10; clone_size: few; cdr3_aa: CASCWTGQYF; cdr3_nt: TGTGCCAGCTGCTGGACCGGTCAGTACTTC
d_call: TRBD1; j_call: TRBJ2-7; v_call: TRBV6-5; cdr3_length: 14; clone_size: -; cdr3_aa: CASSTGQGENEQYF; cdr3_nt: TGTGCCAGCAGCACTGGACAGGGAGAAAACGAGCAGTACTTC
d_call: -; j_call: TRBJ2-5; v_call: TRBV25-1; cdr3_length: 16; clone_size: few; cdr3_aa: CASSAFKGGGRETQYF; cdr3_nt: TGTGCCAGCAGTGCCTTTAAGGGGGGGGGTCGGGAGACCCAGTACTTC
d_call: TRBD1; j_call: TRBJ1-5; v_call: TRBV6-5; cdr3_length: 14; clone_size: few; cdr3_aa: CASSAEGARQPQHF; cdr3_nt: TGTGCCAGCAGTGCCGAGGGGGCGAGGCAGCCCCAGCATTTT
d_call: TRBD1; j_call: TRBJ2-3; v_call: TRBV7-7; cdr3_length: 16; clone_size: few; cdr3_aa: CASSSGDRGDQDTQYF; cdr3_nt: TGTGCTAGCAGCTCGGGGGACAGGGGGGACCAAGATACGCAGTATTTT
d_call: -; j_call: TRBJ1-2; v_call: TRBV4-3; cdr3_length: 16; clone_size: few; cdr3_aa: CASSQDRSGEHYGYTF; cdr3_nt: TGCGCCAGCAGCCAAGATCGTTCAGGAGAGCACTATGGCTACACCTTC
d_call: TRBD2; j_call: TRBJ2-5; v_call: TRBV11-2; cdr3_length: 16; clone_size: -; cdr3_aa: CASSLAPLAGEETQYF; cdr3_nt: TGTGCCAGCAGCTTAGCTCCACTAGCGGGGGAAGAGACCCAGTACTTC
d_call: TRBD2; j_call: TRBJ2-3; v_call: TRBV5-1; cdr3_length: 13; clone_size: -; cdr3_aa: CASSLTERDTQYF; cdr3_nt: TGCGCCAGCAGCTTAACAGAGCGGGATACGCAATATTTT
d_call: TRBD1; j_call: TRBJ2-7; v_call: TRBV28; cdr3_length: 15; clone_size: -; cdr3_aa: CASSYLRTGDYEQYF; cdr3_nt: TGTGCCAGCAGTTACCTACGGACAGGGGACTACGAGCAGTACTTC
d_call: -; j_call: TRBJ1-1; v_call: TRBV14; cdr3_length: 13; clone_size: -; cdr3_aa: CASSRAKGLPLVF; cdr3_nt: TGTGCCAGCAGCCGAGCTAAGGGACTCCCCCTGGTCTTT
d_call: -; j_call: TRBJ2-1; v_call: TRBV14; cdr3_length: 14; clone_size: -; cdr3_aa: CASSHGGSYNEQFF; cdr3_nt: TGTGCCAGCAGCCATGGGGGTTCCTACAATGAGCAGTTCTTC
d_call: -; j_call: TRBJ2-1; v_call: TRBV4-3; cdr3_length: 12; clone_size: -; cdr3_aa: CASSWAENEQFF; cdr3_nt: TGCGCCAGCAGCTGGGCAGAGAATGAGCAGTTCTTC
d_call: -; j_call: TRBJ1-4; v_call: TRBV5-4; cdr3_length: 16; clone_size: few; cdr3_aa: CASSLHRDSANEKLFF; cdr3_nt: TGTGCCAGCAGCTTGCACAGGGATTCGGCTAATGAAAAACTGTTTTTT
d_call: TRBD1; j_call: TRBJ2-7; v_call: TRBV18; cdr3_length: 15; clone_size: few; cdr3_aa: CASSAPERQGNEQYF; cdr3_nt: TGTGCCAGCTCAGCCCCCGAGCGACAGGGGAACGAGCAGTACTTC
d_call: -; j_call: TRBJ1-5; v_call: TRBV19; cdr3_length: 15; clone_size: few; cdr3_aa: CASSPEARDNQPQHF; cdr3_nt: TGTGCCAGTAGTCCCGAGGCCCGGGACAATCAGCCCCAGCATTTT
d_call: -; j_call: TRBJ2-2; v_call: TRBV9; cdr3_length: 12; clone_size: few; cdr3_aa: CASSVVSGELFF; cdr3_nt: TGTGCCAGCAGCGTAGTTTCGGGGGAGCTGTTTTTT
d_call: -; j_call: TRBJ1-6; v_call: TRBV5-1; cdr3_length: 16; clone_size: -; cdr3_aa: CASSVRSMPDNSPLHF; cdr3_nt: TGCGCCAGCAGCGTAAGGTCTATGCCAGATAATTCACCCCTCCACTTT
d_call: TRBD1; j_call: TRBJ2-2; v_call: TRBV7-9; cdr3_length: 12; clone_size: -; cdr3_aa: CASSPTGDGLLF; cdr3_nt: TGTGCCAGCAGTCCGACAGGGGACGGTCTCCTTTTT
d_call: -; j_call: TRBJ1-4; v_call: TRBV29-1; cdr3_length: 13; clone_size: few; cdr3_aa: CSVEETVNEKLFF; cdr3_nt: TGCAGCGTTGAAGAAACGGTTAATGAAAAACTGTTTTTT
d_call: -; j_call: TRBJ2-6; v_call: TRBV28; cdr3_length: 15; clone_size: -; cdr3_aa: CASSSPESGANVLTF; cdr3_nt: TGTGCCAGCAGTTCGCCAGAGTCTGGGGCCAACGTCCTGACTTTC
d_call: TRBD2; j_call: TRBJ2-1; v_call: TRBV27; cdr3_length: 16; clone_size: few; cdr3_aa: CASSLVVSSGYNEQFF; cdr3_nt: TGTGCCAGCAGTTTAGTGGTGTCTAGCGGCTACAATGAGCAGTTCTTC
d_call: -; j_call: TRBJ2-5; v_call: TRBV19; cdr3_length: 14; clone_size: -; cdr3_aa: CASSIFGTQETQYF; cdr3_nt: TGTGCCAGTAGTATCTTCGGAACCCAAGAGACCCAGTACTTC
d_call: TRBD1; j_call: TRBJ2-3; v_call: TRBV27; cdr3_length: 14; clone_size: -; cdr3_aa: CASSLGQGQDTQYF; cdr3_nt: TGTGCCAGCAGTTTAGGACAGGGGCAAGATACGCAGTATTTT
d_call: TRBD1; j_call: TRBJ1-4; v_call: TRBV5-1; cdr3_length: 14; clone_size: -; cdr3_aa: CASSYETGVEKLFF; cdr3_nt: TGCGCCAGCAGCTACGAGACAGGGGTTGAAAAACTGTTTTTT
d_call: -; j_call: TRBJ2-5; v_call: TRBV7-2; cdr3_length: 13; clone_size: -; cdr3_aa: CASSPGAQETQYF; cdr3_nt: TGTGCCAGCAGCCCCGGAGCTCAAGAGACCCAGTACTTC
d_call: -; j_call: TRBJ2-2; v_call: TRBV14; cdr3_length: 15; clone_size: -; cdr3_aa: CASSAGSKNTGELFF; cdr3_nt: TGTGCCAGCAGCGCGGGATCCAAAAACACCGGGGAGCTGTTTTTT
d_call: TRBD1; j_call: TRBJ1-1; v_call: TRBV9; cdr3_length: 13; clone_size: -; cdr3_aa: CASSGQGAAEAFF; cdr3_nt: TGTGCCAGCAGCGGGCAGGGGGCGGCTGAAGCTTTCTTT
d_call: TRBD2; j_call: TRBJ2-7; v_call: TRBV12-5; cdr3_length: 18; clone_size: few; cdr3_aa: CASGSALYSGGSSYEQYF; cdr3_nt: TGTGCTAGTGGTTCTGCACTGTATAGCGGGGGGAGCTCCTACGAGCAGTACTTC
d_call: -; j_call: TRBJ1-4; v_call: TRBV19; cdr3_length: 14; clone_size: -; cdr3_aa: CASSMTVRNEKLFF; cdr3_nt: TGTGCCAGTAGTATGACAGTAAGAAATGAAAAACTGTTTTTT
d_call: TRBD1; j_call: TRBJ1-5; v_call: TRBV30; cdr3_length: 14; clone_size: -; cdr3_aa: CAWTTGGFNQPQHF; cdr3_nt: TGTGCCTGGACGACAGGGGGATTCAATCAGCCCCAGCATTTT
d_call: -; j_call: TRBJ1-2; v_call: TRBV5-6; cdr3_length: 14; clone_size: -; cdr3_aa: CASSADYTFYGYTF; cdr3_nt: TGTGCCAGCAGCGCGGACTATACTTTCTATGGCTACACCTTC
d_call: TRBD1; j_call: TRBJ2-5; v_call: TRBV6-5; cdr3_length: 16; clone_size: few; cdr3_aa: CASSYSWQGAPETQYF; cdr3_nt: TGTGCCAGCAGTTACAGCTGGCAGGGGGCTCCGGAGACCCAGTACTTC
d_call: -; j_call: TRBJ2-3; v_call: TRBV11-2; cdr3_length: 14; clone_size: -; cdr3_aa: CASSLEGGRDTQYF; cdr3_nt: TGTGCCAGCAGCTTAGAGGGAGGCAGAGATACGCAGTATTTT
d_call: TRBD2; j_call: TRBJ2-3; v_call: TRBV28; cdr3_length: 16; clone_size: few; cdr3_aa: CASSLAGGPGTDTQYF; cdr3_nt: TGTGCCAGCAGCTTAGCGGGGGGGCCGGGCACAGATACGCAGTATTTT
d_call: TRBD2; j_call: TRBJ2-1; v_call: TRBV11-2; cdr3_length: 15; clone_size: -; cdr3_aa: CASSRLAGVYNEQFF; cdr3_nt: TGTGCCAGCAGCAGACTAGCGGGGGTCTACAATGAGCAGTTCTTC
d_call: -; j_call: TRBJ1-4; v_call: TRBV7-2; cdr3_length: 16; clone_size: -; cdr3_aa: CASSLATASQGEKLFF; cdr3_nt: TGTGCCAGCAGCTTAGCCACAGCATCCCAAGGTGAAAAACTGTTTTTT
d_call: TRBD2; j_call: TRBJ2-4; v_call: TRBV11-2; cdr3_length: 18; clone_size: -; cdr3_aa: CASSLGKLAGIAKNIQYF; cdr3_nt: TGTGCCAGCAGCTTAGGGAAGCTAGCGGGGATAGCCAAAAACATTCAGTACTTC
d_call: TRBD1; j_call: TRBJ1-1; v_call: TRBV19; cdr3_length: 15; clone_size: -; cdr3_aa: CASSWTGAGNTEAFF; cdr3_nt: TGTGCCAGTAGTTGGACAGGGGCGGGGAACACTGAAGCTTTCTTT
d_call: TRBD1; j_call: TRBJ1-5; v_call: TRBV6-6; cdr3_length: 14; clone_size: -; cdr3_aa: CASRDDRGGQPQHF; cdr3_nt: TGTGCCAGCAGAGACGACAGGGGTGGACAGCCCCAGCATTTT
d_call: -; j_call: TRBJ1-4; v_call: TRBV25-1; cdr3_length: 13; clone_size: -; cdr3_aa: CASSEVGGEKLFF; cdr3_nt: TGTGCCAGCAGTGAAGTCGGCGGTGAAAAACTGTTTTTT
d_call: -; j_call: TRBJ1-3; v_call: TRBV10-3; cdr3_length: 15; clone_size: -; cdr3_aa: CAISDRVGAGNTIYF; cdr3_nt: TGTGCCATCAGTGACAGGGTCGGCGCTGGAAACACCATATATTTT
d_call: -; j_call: TRBJ2-4; v_call: TRBV28; cdr3_length: 12; clone_size: -; cdr3_aa: CASSDVENIQYF; cdr3_nt: TGTGCCAGCAGCGACGTTGAAAACATTCAGTACTTC